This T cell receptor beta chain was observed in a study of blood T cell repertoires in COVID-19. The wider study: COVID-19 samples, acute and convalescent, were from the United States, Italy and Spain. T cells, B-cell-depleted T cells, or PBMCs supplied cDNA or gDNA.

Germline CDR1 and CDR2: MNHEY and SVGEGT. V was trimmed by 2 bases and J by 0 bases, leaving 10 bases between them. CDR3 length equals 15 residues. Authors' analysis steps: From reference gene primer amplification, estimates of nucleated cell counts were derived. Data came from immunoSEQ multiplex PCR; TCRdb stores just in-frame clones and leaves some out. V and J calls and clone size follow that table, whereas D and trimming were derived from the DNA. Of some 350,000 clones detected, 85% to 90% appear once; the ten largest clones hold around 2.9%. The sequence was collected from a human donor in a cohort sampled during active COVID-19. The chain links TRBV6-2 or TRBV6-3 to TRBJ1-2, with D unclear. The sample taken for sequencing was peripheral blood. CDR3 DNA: TGTGCCAGCAGTTACGGAGTATCAACTAACTATGGCTACACCTTC. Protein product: CASSYGVSTNYGYTF.